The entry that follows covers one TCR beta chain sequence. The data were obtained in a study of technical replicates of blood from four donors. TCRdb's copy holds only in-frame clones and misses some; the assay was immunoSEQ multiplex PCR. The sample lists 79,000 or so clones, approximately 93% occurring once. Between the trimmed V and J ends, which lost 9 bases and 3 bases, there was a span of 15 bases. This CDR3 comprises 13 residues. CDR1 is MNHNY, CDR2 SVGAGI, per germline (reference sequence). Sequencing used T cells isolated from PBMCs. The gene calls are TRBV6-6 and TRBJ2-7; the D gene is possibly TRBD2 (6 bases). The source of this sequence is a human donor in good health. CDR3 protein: CASESSGHYEQYF. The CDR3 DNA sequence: TGTGCCAGTGAGTCCAGCGGGCACTACGAGCAGTACTTC.